The present T cell receptor (beta chain) was sequenced within a study of blood T cells in healthy people across ages. Combining a sample-barcoded 5' primer with a J-beta primer mix, a second PCR ran for roughly 6 to 12 cycles. TCRdb itself ran the 5' RACE reads through MiXCR, one entry per CDR3 protein. The table lists about a million distinct CDR3 sequences, just over 50% of them singletons, with about a fifth in the top ten. CDR1 is SGHVS and CDR2 is FQNEAQ in the germline V gene. The ends lost 2 bases at V and 3 bases at J; junction bases unmatched: 9. The CDR3 sequence is 19 residues long. The chain combines TRBV7-8 with TRBJ2-2; 13 bases map to TRBD2. The sequence was obtained from a woman aged 55-75 years in good health. The sample comprised blood. The CDR3 DNA reads as TGTGCCAGCAGCTTAAATGTACTAGCGGGAGGGTCGGACACCGGGGAGCTGTTTTTT. This gives the protein CASSLNVLAGGSDTGELFF.